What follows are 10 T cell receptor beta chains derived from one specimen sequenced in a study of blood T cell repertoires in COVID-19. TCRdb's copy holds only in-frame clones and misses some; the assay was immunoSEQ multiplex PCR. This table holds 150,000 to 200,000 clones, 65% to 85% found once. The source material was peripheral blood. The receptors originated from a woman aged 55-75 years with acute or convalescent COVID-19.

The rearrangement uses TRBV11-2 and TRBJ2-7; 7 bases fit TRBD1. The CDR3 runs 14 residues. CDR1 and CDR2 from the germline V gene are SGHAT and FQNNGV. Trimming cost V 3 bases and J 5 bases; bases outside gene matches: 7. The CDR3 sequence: CASSFDRVGNEQYF. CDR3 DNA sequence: TGTGCCAGCAGCTTCGACAGGGTCGGGAACGAGCAGTACTTC.

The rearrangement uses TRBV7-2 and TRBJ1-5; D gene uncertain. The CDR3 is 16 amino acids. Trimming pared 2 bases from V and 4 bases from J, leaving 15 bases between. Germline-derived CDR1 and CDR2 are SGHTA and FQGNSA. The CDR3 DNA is TGTGCCAGCAGCTTATATAGGCGGGGTTCAAATCAGCCCCAGCATTTT. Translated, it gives CASSLYRRGSNQPQHF. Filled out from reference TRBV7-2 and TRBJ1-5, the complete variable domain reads GAGVSQSPSNKVTEKGKDVELRCDPISGHTALYWYRQSLGQGLEFLIYFQGNSAPDKSGLPSDRFSAERTGGSVSTLTIQRTQQEDSAVYLCASSLYRRGSNQPQHFGDGTRLSIL.

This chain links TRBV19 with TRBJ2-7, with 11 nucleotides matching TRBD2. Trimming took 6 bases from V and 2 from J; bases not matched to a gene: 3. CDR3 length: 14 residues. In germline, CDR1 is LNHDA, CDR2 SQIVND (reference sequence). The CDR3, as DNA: TGTGCCAGTAGAGATAGCGGGGGGGCCTACGAGCAGTACTTC. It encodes CASRDSGGAYEQYF.

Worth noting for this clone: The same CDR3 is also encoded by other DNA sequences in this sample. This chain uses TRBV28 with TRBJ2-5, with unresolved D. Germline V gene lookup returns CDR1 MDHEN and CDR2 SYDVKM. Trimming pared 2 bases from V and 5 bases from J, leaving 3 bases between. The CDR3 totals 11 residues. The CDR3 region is CASSLRETQYF. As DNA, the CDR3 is TGTGCCAGCAGTTTACGGGAGACCCAGTACTTC.

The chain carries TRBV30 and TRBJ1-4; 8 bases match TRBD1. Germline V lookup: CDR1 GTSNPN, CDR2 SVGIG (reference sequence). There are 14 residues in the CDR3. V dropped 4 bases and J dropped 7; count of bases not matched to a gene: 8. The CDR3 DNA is TGTGCCTGGAATCCGACAGGGGCCAGTGAAAAACTGTTTTTT. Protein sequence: CAWNPTGASEKLFF. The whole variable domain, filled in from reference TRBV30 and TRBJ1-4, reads SQTIHQWPATLVQPVGSPLSLECTVEGTSNPNLYWYRQAAGRGLQLLFYSVGIGQISSEVPQNLSASRPQDRQFILSSKKLLLSDSGFYLCAWNPTGASEKLFFGSGTQLSVL.

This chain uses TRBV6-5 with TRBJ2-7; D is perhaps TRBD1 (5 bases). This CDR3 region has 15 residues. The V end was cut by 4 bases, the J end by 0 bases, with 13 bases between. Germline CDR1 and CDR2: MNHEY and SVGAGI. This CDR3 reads CASSLGQAFSYEQYF. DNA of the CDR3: TGTGCCAGCAGTTTGGGGCAGGCCTTCTCCTACGAGCAGTACTTC.

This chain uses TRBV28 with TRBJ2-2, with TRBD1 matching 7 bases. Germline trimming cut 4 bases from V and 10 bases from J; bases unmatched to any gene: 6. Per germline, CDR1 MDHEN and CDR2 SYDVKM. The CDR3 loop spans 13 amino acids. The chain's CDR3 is CASSSTGASELFF. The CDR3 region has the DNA TGTGCCAGCAGTTCCACAGGGGCTTCGGAGCTGTTTTTT.

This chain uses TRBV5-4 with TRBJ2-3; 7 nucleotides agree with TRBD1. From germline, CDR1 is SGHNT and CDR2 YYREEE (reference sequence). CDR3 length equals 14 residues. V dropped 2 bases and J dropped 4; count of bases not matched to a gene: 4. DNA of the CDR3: TGTGCCAGCAGCTTTAGACAGGGCCCAGATACGCAGTATTTT. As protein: CASSFRQGPDTQYF. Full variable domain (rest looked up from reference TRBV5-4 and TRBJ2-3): ETGVTQSPTHLIKTRGQQVTLRCSSQSGHNTVSWYQQALGQGPQFIFQYYREEENGRGNFPPRFSGLQFPNYSSELNVNALELDDSALYLCASSFRQGPDTQYFGPGTRLTVL.

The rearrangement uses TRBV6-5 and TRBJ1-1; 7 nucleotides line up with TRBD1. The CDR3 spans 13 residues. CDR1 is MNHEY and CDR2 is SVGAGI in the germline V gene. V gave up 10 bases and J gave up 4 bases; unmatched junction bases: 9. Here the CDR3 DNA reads TGTGCCACCCATGAGGGGGCTCTCACTGAAGCTTTCTTT. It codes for CATHEGALTEAFF.

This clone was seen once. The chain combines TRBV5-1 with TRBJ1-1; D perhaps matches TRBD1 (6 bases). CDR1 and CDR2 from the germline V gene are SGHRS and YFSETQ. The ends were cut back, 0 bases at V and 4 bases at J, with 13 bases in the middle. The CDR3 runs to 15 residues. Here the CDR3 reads CASSLVGRGSTEAFF. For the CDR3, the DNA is TGCGCCAGCAGCTTGGTGGGAAGGGGGAGCACTGAAGCTTTCTTT.